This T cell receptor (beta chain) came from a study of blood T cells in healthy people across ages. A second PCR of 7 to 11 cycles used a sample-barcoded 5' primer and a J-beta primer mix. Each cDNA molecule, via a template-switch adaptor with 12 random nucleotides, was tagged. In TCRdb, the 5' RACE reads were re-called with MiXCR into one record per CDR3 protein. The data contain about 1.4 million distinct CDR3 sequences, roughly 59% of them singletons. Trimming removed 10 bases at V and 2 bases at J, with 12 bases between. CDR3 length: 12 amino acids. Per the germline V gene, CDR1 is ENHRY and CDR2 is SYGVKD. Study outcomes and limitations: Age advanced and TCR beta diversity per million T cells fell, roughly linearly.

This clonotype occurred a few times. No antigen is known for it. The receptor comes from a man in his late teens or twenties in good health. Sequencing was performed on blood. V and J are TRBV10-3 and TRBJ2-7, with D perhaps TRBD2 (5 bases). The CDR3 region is CATGGVTYEQYF. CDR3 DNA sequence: TGTGCCACCGGAGGTGTAACCTACGAGCAGTACTTC.